The 3 T cell receptor beta chains reported below all come from one sample, sequenced in a study of CD8+CD57+ T cells in acquired aplastic anemia. The template for TCR beta VDJ and CDR3 sequence profiling was genomic DNA. A single record per CDR3 protein comes from TCRdb applying MiXCR to the reads. The sample lists around 250,000 distinct CDR3 sequences; around 60% were seen once. The specimen sequenced was sorted CD4+, CD8+, or CD8+CD57+ T cells (not recorded which) from PBMCs. The receptors were sampled from a human donor with severe aplastic anemia or a healthy control (not recorded which).

A single count supports this clonotype. In nucleotides, the CDR3 is TGTGCCAGCAGCTTAAACAGTTCTAGCGGGAGAGATGAGCAGTTCTTC. Its translation: CASSLNSSSGRDEQFF. The rearrangement links TRBV7-9 to TRBJ2-1; 10 bases are shared with TRBD2. The V gene end was trimmed by 2 bases and the J gene end by 8 bases; junction bases not matched to a gene: 9. The CDR3 sequence is 16 residues long. The germline CDR1 and CDR2 sequences are SEHNR and FQNEAQ (reference sequence).

In its sample, this clonotype was seen once. V usage is TRBV2 and J usage is TRBJ2-3; no reliable D call. CDR1 and CDR2 (germline): SNHLY, FYNNEI. This CDR3 comprises 17 residues. The germline V and J ends were trimmed by 0 bases and 2 bases, with 15 bases remaining between them. The CDR3: CASSEARRVRFTDTQYF. The CDR3 region has the DNA TGTGCCAGCAGTGAAGCCCGGCGAGTCCGGTTCACAGATACGCAGTATTTT.

The rearrangement links TRBV20-1 to TRBJ2-7; possibly TRBD2 for D (5 bases). Trimming left V 6 bases short and J 0 bases short, with 18 bases between. The germline CDR1 and CDR2 sequences are DFQATT and SNEGSKA (reference sequence). This CDR3 has 15 residues. The CDR3 region is CSATSGSGSSYEQYF. In DNA form, the CDR3 reads TGCAGTGCGACCTCGGGGAGCGGAAGCTCCTACGAGCAGTACTTC.